This T cell receptor beta chain was identified during a study of OX40 agonist ivuxolimab in advanced cancers. Repertoires were generated with immunoSEQ multiplex PCR, while TCRdb's copy carries only in-frame clones and drops some. The top ten clones hold approximately 14% of a sample with fewer than 20,000 clones, around 82% of them seen once. The germline V gene has CDR1 SEHNR and CDR2 FQNEAQ (reference sequence). Between the trimmed V and J ends, which lost 5 bases and 1 base, there was a span of 17 bases. The CDR3 extends over 16 amino acids. The sequence derives from an adult with an advanced solid tumor such as melanoma, head and neck, liver or kidney cancer. The input for sequencing was CD4+ or CD8+ T cells sorted from blood, taken in a trial of the OX40 agonist ivuxolimab. J is TRBJ1-1 and V is TRBV7-9, with D maybe TRBD1 (6 bases). The CDR3 spells CASSREQGNRNTEAFF. The CDR3 nucleotides read TGTGCCAGCAGCCGAGAGCAGGGGAACAGGAACACTGAAGCTTTCTTT. The complete variable domain, with remaining parts taken from reference TRBV7-9 and TRBJ1-1, reads DTGVSQNPRHKITKRGQNVTFRCDPISEHNRLYWYRQTLGQGPEFLTYFQNEAQLEKSRLLSDRFSAERPKGSFSTLEIQRTEQGDSAMYLCASSREQGNRNTEAFFGQGTRLTVV.